These 24 T cell receptor beta chains were sequenced from one sample in a study of blood T cells in healthy people across ages. A second PCR of 7 to 11 cycles used a sample-barcoded 5' primer and a J-beta primer mix. MiXCR was run by TCRdb on the 5' RACE reads, yielding one entry per CDR3 protein. The sample yields some 1.5 million distinct CDR3 sequences, 42% seen once. The sample consisted of blood. The receptor source for this set is a woman aged 18-35 years in good health.

The chain carries TRBV4-1 and TRBJ2-7; possibly TRBD2 for D (6 bases). Germline CDR1 and CDR2: MGHRA and YSYEKL. This CDR3 is built from 16 residues. V was pared by 3 bases and J by 7 bases, with 22 bases between. CDR3 in amino acids: CASSQPSTTGEGEQYF. The CDR3 nucleotides read TGCGCCAGCAGCCAGCCCTCTACTACGGGGGAAGGAGAGCAGTACTTC.

This chain links TRBV9 with TRBJ2-1, with 11 positions matching TRBD2. The trim removed 0 bases at V and 0 bases at J, leaving 11 bases unmatched. The CDR3 covers 20 residues. Germline CDR1 reads SGDLS; CDR2 reads YYNGEE. CDR3 region: CASSVGTSGLSPRSYNEQFF. The CDR3 region has the DNA TGTGCCAGCAGCGTAGGGACTAGCGGGCTTTCCCCCCGCTCCTACAATGAGCAGTTCTTC.

The chain has TRBV7-9 and TRBJ2-1, with D tentatively TRBD1 (6 bases). The germline V gene has CDR1 SEHNR and CDR2 FQNEAQ (reference sequence). CDR3 size: 14 residues. V was pared by 8 bases and J by 6 bases, with 17 bases between. CDR3 sequence reads: CASENQDSPNEQFF. The CDR3 DNA sequence: TGTGCCAGCGAAAACCAGGACAGCCCCAATGAGCAGTTCTTC.

The chain employs TRBV20-1 and TRBJ2-3, with 9 nucleotides matching TRBD2. Unmatched junction bases numbered 3, after V lost 6 bases and J lost 5 bases. CDR3 size: 12 residues. Germline loops: CDR1 DFQATT, CDR2 SNEGSKA (reference sequence). The CDR3 spells CSAASGIDTQYF. The CDR3 region has the DNA TGCAGTGCGGCTAGCGGGATAGATACGCAGTATTTT.

This clonotype has ten or more counts. The chain combines TRBV20-1 with TRBJ2-1; D unresolved. V lost 3 bases to trimming and J lost 3 bases, with 9 bases between them. The CDR3 length is 13 residues. Per germline, CDR1 DFQATT and CDR2 SNEGSKA (reference sequence). The CDR3 bases are TGCAGTGCTAGCGTCGGGTACTACAATGAGCAGTTCTTC. Its translation: CSASVGYYNEQFF.

J is TRBJ2-2 and V is TRBV9, with 13 bases matching TRBD2. Germline CDR1 is SGDLS and CDR2 is YYNGEE. The length of the CDR3 is 16 residues. Trimming cost V 2 bases and J 7 bases; bases outside gene matches: 5. The CDR3 DNA is TGTGCCAGCAGCGTCGGACTAGCGGGAGAGGGCGGGGAGCTGTTTTTT. It is translated as CASSVGLAGEGGELFF.

This chain joins TRBV4-3 and TRBJ1-2, with unresolved D. Trimming stripped 1 base from V and 9 bases from J, with 18 bases between. Germline V gene lookup returns CDR1 LGHNA and CDR2 YSLEER. CDR3 size: 15 residues. The chain's CDR3 is CASSQASSVEYSYTF. CDR3 coding DNA: TGCGCCAGCAGCCAAGCTAGCTCAGTCGAATATAGCTACACCTTC.

The J gene is TRBJ2-1, the V gene TRBV25-1, with 7 bases lining up with TRBD1. Per germline, CDR1 MGHDK and CDR2 SYGVNS. The CDR3 consists of 13 residues. V gave up 4 bases and J gave up 10 bases; unmatched junction bases: 7. This CDR3 is CASSATGLNEQFF. CDR3 DNA: TGTGCCAGCAGTGCGACAGGGTTAAACGAGCAGTTCTTC.

This chain joins TRBV11-2 and TRBJ2-1, with 7 bases fitting TRBD1. Germline loops: CDR1 SGHAT, CDR2 FQNNGV. Trimming at V came to 6 bases and at J to 4 bases, leaving 6 bases not matched to a gene. CDR3 size: 14 residues. The CDR3 loop is CASRSTQGYNEQFF. The CDR3 DNA sequence: TGTGCCAGCAGGTCGACACAGGGGTACAATGAGCAGTTCTTC.

The chain uses TRBV11-2 and TRBJ1-3; D ambiguous. V lost 2 bases to trimming and J lost 2 bases, with 4 bases between them. This CDR3 spans 13 amino acids. CDR1 is SGHAT, CDR2 FQNNGV, per germline. The CDR3 region is CASSLMAGNTIYF. The CDR3 nucleotides are TGTGCCAGCAGCTTAATGGCTGGAAACACCATATATTTT.

The chain uses TRBV2 and TRBJ2-3, with 11 bases that match TRBD2. Germline loops: CDR1 SNHLY, CDR2 FYNNEI. V gave up 5 bases and J gave up 2 bases; unmatched junction bases: 6. This CDR3 has 16 residues. In DNA form, the CDR3 reads TGTGCCAGCAGTAGGACTAGCGGGCTGGACACAGATACGCAGTATTTT. This codes for CASSRTSGLDTDTQYF.

This clonotype was observed a handful of times. This chain links TRBV7-2 with TRBJ1-6; D not resolved. The CDR3 extends over 14 amino acids. The V gene lost 2 bases and the J gene lost 6 bases, with 8 bases spanning the gap. Germline V lookup: CDR1 SGHTA, CDR2 FQGNSA. The CDR3: CASSLIGGNSPLHF. In nucleotides, the CDR3 is TGTGCCAGCAGCTTAATCGGCGGTAATTCACCCCTCCACTTT.

This clonotype was detected only once. The chain joins TRBV2 to TRBJ2-2; 8 bases fit TRBD1. The junction had 9 bases not matched to a gene; V was cut back by 5 bases and J by 7 bases. This CDR3 spans 15 amino acids. Germline V lookup: CDR1 SNHLY, CDR2 FYNNEI. The CDR3 nucleotides are TGTGCCAGCAGTTCGACAGGGGATAAGGGCGGGGAGCTGTTTTTT. Translating gives CASSSTGDKGGELFF.

This chain connects TRBV5-1 to TRBJ2-3; 7 bases match TRBD2. J gave up 0 bases and V 2 bases, and 6 bases lay outside the gene matches. This CDR3 has 16 amino acids. Germline V gene data show CDR1 as SGHRS and CDR2 as YFSETQ. This CDR3 is CASSLYGRTSTDTQYF. The CDR3, as DNA: TGCGCCAGCAGCTTATACGGGAGGACTAGCACAGATACGCAGTATTTT.

V and J are TRBV5-1 and TRBJ1-1; a possible D gene is TRBD1 (5 bases). Germline V lookup: CDR1 SGHRS, CDR2 YFSETQ. The CDR3 length is 15 residues. Trimming took off 6 bases at V and 1 base at J, with 16 bases between the two ends. For the CDR3, the DNA is TGCGCCAGCATCCAAGGCGGGACTGCGAACACTGAAGCTTTCTTT. Protein: CASIQGGTANTEAFF.

This clonotype was seen only a few times. The chain joins TRBV10-3 to TRBJ2-3; 7 bases map to TRBD2. The CDR3 is made up of 15 amino acids. Trimming took 0 bases from V and 4 from J; bases not matched to a gene: 4. CDR1 and CDR2 from the germline V gene are ENHRY and SYGVKD. CDR3 coding DNA: TGTGCCATCAGTGAGTCGGTGGGAGGGCCAGATACGCAGTATTTT. This sequence encodes CAISESVGGPDTQYF.

The rearrangement joins TRBV6-2 or TRBV6-3 to TRBJ2-1; D is possibly TRBD2 (6 bases). Trimming shortened V by 3 bases and J by 4 bases, and 16 bases separated the two germline ends. CDR3 size: 16 residues. In germline, CDR1 is MNHEY, CDR2 SVGEGT. In DNA form, the CDR3 reads TGTGCCAGCAGTTATCACGGGAGCTATGTATACAATGAGCAGTTCTTC. It encodes CASSYHGSYVYNEQFF.

This chain uses TRBV6-1 with TRBJ2-7, with D tentatively TRBD2 (6 bases). Trimming stripped 9 bases from V and 1 base from J, with 16 bases between. Germline loops: CDR1 MNHNS, CDR2 SASEGT. The CDR3 contains 14 residues. Written as DNA, the CDR3 is TGTGCCAGTCCGCCTCCGGGACTTTCCTACGAGCAGTACTTC. Encoded protein: CASPPPGLSYEQYF.

The chain employs TRBV29-1 and TRBJ2-7, with TRBD2 matching 9 bases. The CDR3 has 15 amino acids. Germline CDR1 is SQVTM and CDR2 is ANQGSEA. V was clipped by 0 bases and J by 7 bases; unmatched bases: 10. CDR3 DNA: TGCAGCGTTGAAGATCTAGCGGGACGGCACAATGAGCAGTACTTC. It codes for CSVEDLAGRHNEQYF.

Written as DNA, the CDR3 is TGTGCCAGCAGTGAATCCCAGAGTAGCGGGGAGGAGACCCAGTACTTC. This gives the protein CASSESQSSGEETQYF. This sequence joins TRBV25-1 and TRBJ2-5; 8 nucleotides line up with TRBD2. Germline lookup yields CDR1 MGHDK and CDR2 SYGVNS. With V trimmed by 1 base and J by 5 bases, 9 bases remained unmatched. The CDR3 spans 16 residues.

This clonotype was recorded a few times. The chain joins TRBV20-1 to TRBJ2-3, with TRBD2 matching 10 bases. J gave up 7 bases and V 4 bases, and 11 bases lay outside the gene matches. Looked up from germline, CDR1 is DFQATT and CDR2 is SNEGSKA (reference sequence). The CDR3 covers 15 residues. CDR3: CSANLAGVHLNTQYF. In nucleotides, the CDR3 is TGCAGTGCTAACCTAGCGGGGGTGCACTTAAATACGCAGTATTTT.

This clonotype was seen more than once but under ten times. V is TRBV29-1 and J is TRBJ2-1, with 8 positions matching TRBD2. The CDR3 sequence is 16 residues long. CDR1 and CDR2 from the germline V gene are SQVTM and ANQGSEA. Trimming cost V 0 bases and J 2 bases; bases outside gene matches: 6. For the CDR3, the DNA is TGCAGCGTTGAAGACCGGAGCGGGAGTGCCTACAATGAGCAGTTCTTC. Amino acid sequence: CSVEDRSGSAYNEQFF.

The chain links TRBV5-1 to TRBJ2-5; a possible D gene is TRBD2 (5 bases). The CDR3 covers 13 residues. Per the germline V gene, CDR1 is SGHRS and CDR2 is YFSETQ. Trimming took 4 bases from V and 11 from J, leaving 18 bases between them. The DNA of the CDR3 is TGCGCCAGCAGCGTGCAAACTAGTTCTGAGCAGTACTTC. Residues: CASSVQTSSEQYF.

This clonotype turned up a few times. The genes are TRBV14 and TRBJ1-6, with unresolved D. Germline-derived CDR1 and CDR2 are SGHDN and FVKESK. Trimming shortened V by 0 bases and J by 0 bases, and 6 bases separated the two germline ends. CDR3 length equals 16 residues. The CDR3 DNA reads as TGTGCCAGCAGCCAAGAAGGGAGCTCCTATAATTCACCCCTCCACTTT. Residues: CASSQEGSSYNSPLHF.